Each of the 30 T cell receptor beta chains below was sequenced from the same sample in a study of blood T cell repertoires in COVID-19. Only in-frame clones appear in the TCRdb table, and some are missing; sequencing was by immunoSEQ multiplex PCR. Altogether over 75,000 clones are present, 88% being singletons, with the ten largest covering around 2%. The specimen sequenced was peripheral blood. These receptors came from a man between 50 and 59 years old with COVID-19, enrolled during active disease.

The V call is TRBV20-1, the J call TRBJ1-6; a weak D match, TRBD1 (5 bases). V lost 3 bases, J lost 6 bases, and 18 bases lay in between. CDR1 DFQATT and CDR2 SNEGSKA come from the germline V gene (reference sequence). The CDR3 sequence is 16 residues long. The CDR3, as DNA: TGCAGTGCTAGTGGGAGGGGTTCCTTCGGTAATTCACCCCTCCACTTT. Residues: CSASGRGSFGNSPLHF.

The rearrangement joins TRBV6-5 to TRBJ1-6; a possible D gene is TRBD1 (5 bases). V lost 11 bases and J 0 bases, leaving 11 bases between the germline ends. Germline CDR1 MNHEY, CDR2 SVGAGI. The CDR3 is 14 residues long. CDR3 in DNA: TGTGCCGCGGGGGATAGCTCCTATAATTCACCCCTCCACTTT. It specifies CAAGDSSYNSPLHF.

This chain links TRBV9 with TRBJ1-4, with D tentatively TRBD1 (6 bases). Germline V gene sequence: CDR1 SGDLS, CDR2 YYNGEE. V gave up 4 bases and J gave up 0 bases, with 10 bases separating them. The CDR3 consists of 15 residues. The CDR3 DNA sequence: TGTGCCAGCAGCCCGAGACAGGCAACTAATGAAAAACTGTTTTTT. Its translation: CASSPRQATNEKLFF.

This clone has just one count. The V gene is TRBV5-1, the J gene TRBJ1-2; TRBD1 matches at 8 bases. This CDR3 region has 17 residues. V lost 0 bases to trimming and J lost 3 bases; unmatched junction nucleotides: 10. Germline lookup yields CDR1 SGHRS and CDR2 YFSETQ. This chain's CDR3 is CASSLEPGGAGYYGYTF. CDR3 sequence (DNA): TGCGCCAGCAGCTTGGAGCCAGGGGGCGCGGGATACTATGGCTACACCTTC.

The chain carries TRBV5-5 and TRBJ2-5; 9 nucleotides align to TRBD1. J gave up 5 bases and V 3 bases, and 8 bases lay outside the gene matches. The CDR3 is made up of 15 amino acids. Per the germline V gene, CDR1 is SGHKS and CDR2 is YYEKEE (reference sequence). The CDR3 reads CASSYRDRDRETQYF. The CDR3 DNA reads TGTGCCAGCAGCTACCGGGACAGGGATCGCGAGACCCAGTACTTC.

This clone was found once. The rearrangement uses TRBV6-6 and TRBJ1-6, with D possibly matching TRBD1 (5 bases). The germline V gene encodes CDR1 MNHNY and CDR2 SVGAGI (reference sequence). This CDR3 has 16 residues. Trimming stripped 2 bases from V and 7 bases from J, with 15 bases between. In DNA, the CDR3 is TGTGCCAGCAGTTACACCGGACAAATTGGGAATTCACCCCTCCACTTT. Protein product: CASSYTGQIGNSPLHF.

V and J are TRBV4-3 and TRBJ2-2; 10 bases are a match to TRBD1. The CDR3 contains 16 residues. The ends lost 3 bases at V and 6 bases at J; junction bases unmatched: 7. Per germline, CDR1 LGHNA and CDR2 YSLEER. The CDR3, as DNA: TGCGCCAGCAGCCAGCAGCCGGGACAGGGGTCCGGGGAGCTGTTTTTT. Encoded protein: CASSQQPGQGSGELFF.

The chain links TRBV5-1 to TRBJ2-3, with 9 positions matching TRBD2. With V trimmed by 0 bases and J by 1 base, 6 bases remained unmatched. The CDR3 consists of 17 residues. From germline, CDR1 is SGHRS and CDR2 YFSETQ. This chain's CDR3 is CASSLAGGTSRTDTQYF. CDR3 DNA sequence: TGCGCCAGCAGCTTGGCTGGGGGGACTAGCCGCACAGATACGCAGTATTTT.

The CDR3 DNA reads as TGCGCCAGCAGCTTGACAGGGGAACTCTACAATGAGCAGTTCTTC. Its protein product is CASSLTGELYNEQFF. This chain links TRBV5-1 with TRBJ2-1; TRBD1 matches 7 bases. This CDR3 spans 15 amino acids. V dropped 1 base and J dropped 3; count of bases not matched to a gene: 4. In germline, CDR1 is SGHRS, CDR2 YFSETQ.

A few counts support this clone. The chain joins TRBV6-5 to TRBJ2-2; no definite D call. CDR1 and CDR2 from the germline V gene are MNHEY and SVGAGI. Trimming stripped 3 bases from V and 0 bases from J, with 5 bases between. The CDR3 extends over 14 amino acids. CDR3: CASSYSPNTGELFF. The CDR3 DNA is TGTGCCAGCAGTTATAGCCCGAACACCGGGGAGCTGTTTTTT.

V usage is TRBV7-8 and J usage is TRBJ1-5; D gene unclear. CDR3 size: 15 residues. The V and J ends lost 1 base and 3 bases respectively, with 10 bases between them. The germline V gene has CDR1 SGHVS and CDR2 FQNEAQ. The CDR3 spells CASSLGGRLNQPQHF. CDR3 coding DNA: TGTGCCAGCAGCTTAGGCGGGCGGCTCAATCAGCCCCAGCATTTT.

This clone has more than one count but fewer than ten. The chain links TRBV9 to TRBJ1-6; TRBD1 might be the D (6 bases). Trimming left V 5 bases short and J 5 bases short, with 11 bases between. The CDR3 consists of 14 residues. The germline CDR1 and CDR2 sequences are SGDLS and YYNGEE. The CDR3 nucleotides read TGTGCCAGCAGATCAGGGGTAGATAATTCACCCCTCCACTTT. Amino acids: CASRSGVDNSPLHF.

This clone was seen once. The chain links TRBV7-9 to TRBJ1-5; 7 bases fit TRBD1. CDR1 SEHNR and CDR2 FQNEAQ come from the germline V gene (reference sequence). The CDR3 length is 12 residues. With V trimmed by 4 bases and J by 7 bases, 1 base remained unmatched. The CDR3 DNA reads TGTGCCAGCAGCTCACAGGGGCAGCCCCAGCATTTT. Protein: CASSSQGQPQHF. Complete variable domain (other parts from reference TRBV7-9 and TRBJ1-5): DTGVSQNPRHKITKRGQNVTFRCDPISEHNRLYWYRQTLGQGPEFLTYFQNEAQLEKSRLLSDRFSAERPKGSFSTLEIQRTEQGDSAMYLCASSSQGQPQHFGDGTRLSIL.

CDR3 amino acids: CASVAGSIADTQYF. As DNA, the CDR3 is TGTGCCAGCGTAGCGGGGAGTATAGCAGATACGCAGTATTTT. The gene calls are TRBV28 and TRBJ2-3, with 8 bases identical to TRBD2. V was pared by 8 bases and J by 4 bases, with 8 bases of the junction left unmatched. The CDR3 is made up of 14 amino acids. Germline CDR1 MDHEN, CDR2 SYDVKM.

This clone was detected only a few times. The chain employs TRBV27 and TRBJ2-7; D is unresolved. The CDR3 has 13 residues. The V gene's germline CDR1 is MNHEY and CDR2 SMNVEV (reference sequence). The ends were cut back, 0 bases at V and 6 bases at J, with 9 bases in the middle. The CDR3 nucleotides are TGTGCCAGCAGTTTATCGCCCTATGTCGAGCAGTACTTC. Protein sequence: CASSLSPYVEQYF.

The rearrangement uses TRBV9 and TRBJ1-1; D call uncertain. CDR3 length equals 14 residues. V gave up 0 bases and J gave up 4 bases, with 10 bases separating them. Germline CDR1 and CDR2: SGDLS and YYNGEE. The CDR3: CASSVDQALTEAFF. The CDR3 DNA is TGTGCCAGCAGCGTAGACCAGGCCCTCACTGAAGCTTTCTTT.

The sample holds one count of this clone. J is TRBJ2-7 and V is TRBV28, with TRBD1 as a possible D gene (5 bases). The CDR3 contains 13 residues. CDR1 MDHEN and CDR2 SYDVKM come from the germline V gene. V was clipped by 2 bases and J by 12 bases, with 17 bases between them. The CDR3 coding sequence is TGTGCCAGCAGTTTAGGTCGACAGCCAAGTTCGTACTTC. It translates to CASSLGRQPSSYF.

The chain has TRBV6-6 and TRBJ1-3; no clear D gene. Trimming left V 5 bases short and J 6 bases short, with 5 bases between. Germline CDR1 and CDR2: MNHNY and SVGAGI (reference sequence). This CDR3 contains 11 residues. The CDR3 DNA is TGTGCCAGCAGTCCCCAAAACACCATATATTTT. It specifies CASSPQNTIYF.

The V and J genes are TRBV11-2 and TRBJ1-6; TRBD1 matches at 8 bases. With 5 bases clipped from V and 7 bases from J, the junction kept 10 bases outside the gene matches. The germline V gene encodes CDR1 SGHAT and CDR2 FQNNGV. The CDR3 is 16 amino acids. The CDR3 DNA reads TGTGCCAGCAGCCCGCAGGGGGCGGTAGGGAATTCACCCCTCCACTTT. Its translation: CASSPQGAVGNSPLHF. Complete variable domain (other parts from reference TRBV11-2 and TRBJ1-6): EAGVAQSPRYKIIEKRQSVAFWCNPISGHATLYWYQQILGQGPKLLIQFQNNGVVDDSQLPKDRFSAERLKGVDSTLKIQPAKLEDSAVYLCASSPQGAVGNSPLHFGNGTRLTVT.

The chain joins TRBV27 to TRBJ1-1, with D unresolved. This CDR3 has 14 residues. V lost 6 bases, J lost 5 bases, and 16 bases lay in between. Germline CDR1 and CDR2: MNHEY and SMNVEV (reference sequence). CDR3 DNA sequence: TGTGCCAGCAGAAGCCTACTAGGGAGAACTGAAGCTTTCTTT. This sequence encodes CASRSLLGRTEAFF.

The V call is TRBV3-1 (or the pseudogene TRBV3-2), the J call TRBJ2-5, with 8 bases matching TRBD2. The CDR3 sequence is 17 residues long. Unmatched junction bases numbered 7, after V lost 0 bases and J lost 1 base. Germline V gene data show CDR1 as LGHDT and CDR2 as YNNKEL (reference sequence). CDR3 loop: CASSQDRSGGFQETQYF. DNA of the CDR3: TGTGCCAGCAGCCAAGACCGGAGCGGGGGATTCCAAGAGACCCAGTACTTC.

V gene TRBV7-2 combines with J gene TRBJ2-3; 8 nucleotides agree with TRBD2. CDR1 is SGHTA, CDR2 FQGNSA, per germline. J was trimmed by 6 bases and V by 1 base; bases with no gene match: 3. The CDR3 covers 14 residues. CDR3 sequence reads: CASSLGPSGDTQYF. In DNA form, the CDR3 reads TGTGCCAGCAGCTTAGGGCCTAGCGGGGATACGCAGTATTTT.

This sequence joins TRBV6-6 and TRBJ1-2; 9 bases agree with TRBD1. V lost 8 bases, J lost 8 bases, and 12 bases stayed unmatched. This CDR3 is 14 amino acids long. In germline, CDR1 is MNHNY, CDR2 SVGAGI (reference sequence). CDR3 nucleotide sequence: TGTGCCAGCGGCGACAGGGGGACGGTTGGGGGCTACACCTTC. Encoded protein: CASGDRGTVGGYTF.

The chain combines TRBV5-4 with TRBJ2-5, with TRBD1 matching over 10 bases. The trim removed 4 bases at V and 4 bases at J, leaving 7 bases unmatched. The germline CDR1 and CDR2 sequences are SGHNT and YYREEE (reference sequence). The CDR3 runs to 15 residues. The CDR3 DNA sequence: TGTGCCAGCAGCCGACCGGGACAGGGGTCAGAGACCCAGTACTTC. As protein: CASSRPGQGSETQYF.

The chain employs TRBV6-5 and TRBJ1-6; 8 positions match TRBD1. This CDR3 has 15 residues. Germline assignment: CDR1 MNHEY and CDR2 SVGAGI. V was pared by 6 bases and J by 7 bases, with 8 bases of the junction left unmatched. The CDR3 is CASRNPTGGNSPLHF. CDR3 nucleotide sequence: TGTGCCAGCAGGAACCCAACAGGGGGGAATTCACCCCTCCACTTT.

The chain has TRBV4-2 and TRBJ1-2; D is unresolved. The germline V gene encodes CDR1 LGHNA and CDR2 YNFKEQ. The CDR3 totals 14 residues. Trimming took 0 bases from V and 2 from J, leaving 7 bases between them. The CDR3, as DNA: TGTGCCAGCAGCCAAGACCCGGGGAACTATGGCTACACCTTC. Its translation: CASSQDPGNYGYTF.

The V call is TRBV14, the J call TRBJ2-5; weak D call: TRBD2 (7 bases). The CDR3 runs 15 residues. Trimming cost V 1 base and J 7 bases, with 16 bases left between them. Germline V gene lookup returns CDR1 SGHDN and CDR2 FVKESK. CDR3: CASSQVGQGRGTQYF. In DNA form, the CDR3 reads TGTGCCAGCAGCCAAGTGGGCCAGGGGAGGGGGACCCAGTACTTC.

Here the CDR3 reads CASSLVGAGASNEQFF. CDR3 DNA: TGTGCCAGCAGCTTAGTCGGGGCGGGGGCCAGCAATGAGCAGTTCTTC. The rearrangement uses TRBV7-2 and TRBJ2-1; a possible D gene is TRBD2 (7 bases). This CDR3 is built from 16 residues. The V end was cut by 1 base, the J end by 6 bases, with 16 bases between. CDR1 and CDR2 (germline): SGHTA, FQGNSA.

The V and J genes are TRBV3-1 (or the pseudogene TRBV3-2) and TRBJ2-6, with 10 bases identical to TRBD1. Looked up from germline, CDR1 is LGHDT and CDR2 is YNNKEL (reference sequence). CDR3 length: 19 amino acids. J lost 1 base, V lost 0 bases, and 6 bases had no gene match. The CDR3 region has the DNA TGTGCCAGCAGCCAAGATTCCGGACAGGGGGGTTCTGGGGCCAACGTCCTGACTTTC. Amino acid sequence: CASSQDSGQGGSGANVLTF.

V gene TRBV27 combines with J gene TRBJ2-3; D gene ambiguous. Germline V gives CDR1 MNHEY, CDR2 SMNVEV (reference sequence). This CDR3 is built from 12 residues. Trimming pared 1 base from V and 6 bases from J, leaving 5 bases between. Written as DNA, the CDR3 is TGTGCCAGCAGTTTATACGGGGATACGCAGTATTTT. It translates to CASSLYGDTQYF.